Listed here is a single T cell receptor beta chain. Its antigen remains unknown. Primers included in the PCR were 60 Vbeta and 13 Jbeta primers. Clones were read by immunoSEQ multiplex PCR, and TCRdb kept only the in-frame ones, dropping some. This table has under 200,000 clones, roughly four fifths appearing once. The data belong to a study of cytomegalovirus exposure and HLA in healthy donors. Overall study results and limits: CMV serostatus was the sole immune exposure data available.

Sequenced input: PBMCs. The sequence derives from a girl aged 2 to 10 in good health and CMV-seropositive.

The CDR3 DNA reads as TGCGCCAGCAGCTTGACTAGCGAGCCCGGGGAGCTGTTTTTT. Translated: CASSLTSEPGELFF. The rearrangement links TRBV10-2 to TRBJ2-2; 8 bases map to TRBD2. Looked up from germline, CDR1 is WSHSY and CDR2 is SAAADI. V lost 6 bases to trimming and J lost 6 bases; unmatched junction nucleotides: 6. CDR3 length equals 14 residues.